There are a few counts of the clone carrying this T cell receptor (beta chain). Profiling relied on immunoSEQ multiplex PCR, and the TCRdb table lists in-frame clones only, not all of them. The sample lists roughly 4,700 clones; roughly 30% were seen once. The sample comes from a study of graft-versus-host responses after intestinal transplantation. Whole-study findings and limits: GvH clones were identified in recipient marrow, with some first appearing in ileum or blood. Declining HvG levels early post-transplant were linked to peak circulating GvH clone levels.

The CDR3 is made up of 17 amino acids. The trim removed 4 bases at V and 6 bases at J, leaving 15 bases unmatched. Germline assignment: CDR1 MGHRA and CDR2 YSYEKL. Plating of some 200,000 CFSE-labeled responder cells was done together with some 200,000 irradiated, violet-dye-labeled stimulator cells. Cell sorting after the reaction yielded proliferating CFSE-low CD3+CD4+ and CD3+CD8+ responders. This material consisted of alloreactive CD8+ T cells from a mixed lymphocyte reaction culture, taken before transplantation. The subset: CFSE-low proliferating T cells sorted from roughly 6-day pre-transplant mixed lymphocyte reaction (GvH or HvG direction). The V and J genes are TRBV4-1 and TRBJ2-1; 7 nucleotides match TRBD1. The sequence was obtained from a human patient who was an organ donor for intestinal transplantation. CDR3: CASSLSSTGTAVNEQFF. The CDR3 DNA reads TGCGCCAGCAGCCTATCTTCGACCGGGACAGCCGTCAATGAGCAGTTCTTC.